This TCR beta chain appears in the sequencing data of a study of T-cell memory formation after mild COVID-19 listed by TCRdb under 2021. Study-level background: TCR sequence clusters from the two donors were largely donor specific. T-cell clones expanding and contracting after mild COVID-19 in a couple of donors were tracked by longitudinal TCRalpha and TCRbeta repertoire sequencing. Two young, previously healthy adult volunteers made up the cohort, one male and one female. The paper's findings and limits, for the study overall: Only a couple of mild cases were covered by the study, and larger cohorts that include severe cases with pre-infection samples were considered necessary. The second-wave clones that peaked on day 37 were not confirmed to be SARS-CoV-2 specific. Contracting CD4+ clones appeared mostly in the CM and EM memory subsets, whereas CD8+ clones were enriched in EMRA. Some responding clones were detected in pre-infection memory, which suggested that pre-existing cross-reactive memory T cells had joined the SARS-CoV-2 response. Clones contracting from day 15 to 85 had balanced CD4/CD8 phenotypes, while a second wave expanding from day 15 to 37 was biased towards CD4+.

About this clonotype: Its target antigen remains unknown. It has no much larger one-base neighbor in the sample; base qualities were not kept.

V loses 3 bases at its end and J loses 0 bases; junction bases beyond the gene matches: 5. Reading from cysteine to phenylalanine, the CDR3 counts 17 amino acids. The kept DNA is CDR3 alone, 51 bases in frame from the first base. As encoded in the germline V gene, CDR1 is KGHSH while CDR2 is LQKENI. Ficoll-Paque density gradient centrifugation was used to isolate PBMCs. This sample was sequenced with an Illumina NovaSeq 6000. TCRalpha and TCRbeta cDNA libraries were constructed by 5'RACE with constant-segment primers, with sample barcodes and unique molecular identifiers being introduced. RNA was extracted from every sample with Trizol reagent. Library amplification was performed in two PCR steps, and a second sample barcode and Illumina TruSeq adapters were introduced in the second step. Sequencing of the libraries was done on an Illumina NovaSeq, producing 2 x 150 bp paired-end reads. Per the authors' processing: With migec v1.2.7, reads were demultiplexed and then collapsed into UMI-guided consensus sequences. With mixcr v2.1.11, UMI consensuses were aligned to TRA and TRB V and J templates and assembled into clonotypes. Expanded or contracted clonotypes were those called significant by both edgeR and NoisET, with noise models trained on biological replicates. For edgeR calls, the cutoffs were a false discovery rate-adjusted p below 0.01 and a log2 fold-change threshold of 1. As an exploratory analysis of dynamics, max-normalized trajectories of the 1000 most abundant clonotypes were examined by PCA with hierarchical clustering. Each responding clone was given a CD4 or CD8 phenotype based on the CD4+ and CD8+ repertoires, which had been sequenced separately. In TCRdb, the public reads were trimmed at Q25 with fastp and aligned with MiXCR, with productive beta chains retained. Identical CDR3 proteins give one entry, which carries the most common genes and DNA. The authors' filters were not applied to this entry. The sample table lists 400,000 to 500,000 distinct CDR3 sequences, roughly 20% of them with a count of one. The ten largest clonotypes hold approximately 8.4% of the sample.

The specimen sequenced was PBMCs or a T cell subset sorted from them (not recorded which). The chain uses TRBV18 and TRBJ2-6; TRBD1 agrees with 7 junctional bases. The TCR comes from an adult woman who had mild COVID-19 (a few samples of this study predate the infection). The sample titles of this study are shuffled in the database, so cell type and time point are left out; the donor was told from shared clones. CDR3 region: CASSPPGQSSGANVLTF. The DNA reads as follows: TGTGCCAGCTCACCCCCGGGACAGAGCTCTGGGGCCAACGTCCTGACTTTC.